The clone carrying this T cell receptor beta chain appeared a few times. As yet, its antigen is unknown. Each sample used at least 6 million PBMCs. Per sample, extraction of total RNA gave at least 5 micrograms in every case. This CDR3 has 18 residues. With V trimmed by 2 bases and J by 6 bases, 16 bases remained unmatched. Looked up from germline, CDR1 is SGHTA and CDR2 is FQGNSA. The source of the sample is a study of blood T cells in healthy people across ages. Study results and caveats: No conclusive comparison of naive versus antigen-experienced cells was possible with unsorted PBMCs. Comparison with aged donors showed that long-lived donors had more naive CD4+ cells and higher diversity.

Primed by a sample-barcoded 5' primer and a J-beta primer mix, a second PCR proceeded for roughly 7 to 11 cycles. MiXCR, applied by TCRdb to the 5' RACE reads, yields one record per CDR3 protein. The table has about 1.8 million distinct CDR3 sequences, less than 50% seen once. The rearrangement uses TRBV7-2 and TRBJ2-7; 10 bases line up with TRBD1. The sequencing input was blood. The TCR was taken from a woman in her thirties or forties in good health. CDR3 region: CASSLPLDRGFSMCEQYF. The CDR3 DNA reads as TGTGCCAGCAGCTTACCTCTGGACAGGGGGTTTTCGATGTGCGAGCAGTACTTC.